One sample yielded the 28 T cell receptor beta chains listed below, sequenced in a study of blood T cell repertoires in COVID-19. The table came from immunoSEQ multiplex PCR; TCRdb's copy has only in-frame clones and leaves some out. The repertoire has 30,000 to 40,000 clones, about four fifths of them found once; the top ten carry 10%. Sequencing was carried out using peripheral blood. The source is a man in his 60s in a cohort sampled during active COVID-19.

This clone has only one observation. This rearrangement joins TRBV19 to TRBJ1-1, with 7 bases matching TRBD1. Per the germline V gene, CDR1 is LNHDA and CDR2 is SQIVND (reference sequence). The J segment lost 5 bases and the V segment lost 7 bases, leaving 7 bases of the junction unmatched. The CDR3 spans 13 residues. CDR3 residues: CASTGQVGTEAFF. CDR3 bases: TGTGCCAGTACCGGACAGGTTGGGACTGAAGCTTTCTTT.

The V call is TRBV7-9, the J call TRBJ1-3, with D perhaps TRBD1 (5 bases). V was cut by 6 bases and J by 3 bases, with 21 bases left in between. Per germline, CDR1 SEHNR and CDR2 FQNEAQ (reference sequence). The length of the CDR3 is 17 residues. The CDR3 nucleotides are TGTGCCAGCAGTCTAGGGGTAGCTCGGGCTTTTGGAAACACCATATATTTT. This encodes CASSLGVARAFGNTIYF.

This clone was recorded once. V usage is TRBV5-1 and J usage is TRBJ1-1, with D perhaps TRBD1 (6 bases). From germline, CDR1 is SGHRS and CDR2 YFSETQ. The CDR3 length is 14 residues. V gave up 4 bases and J gave up 6 bases, with 16 bases separating them. The CDR3 loop is CASSIGRAGAEAFF. In DNA, the CDR3 is TGCGCCAGCAGCATTGGTAGGGCAGGGGCTGAAGCTTTCTTT.

V and J are TRBV24-1 and TRBJ2-7, with D tentatively TRBD1 (6 bases). The germline CDR1 and CDR2 sequences are KGHDR and SFDVKD. The CDR3 contains 13 residues. The V end lost 8 bases, the J end lost 5 bases, and 15 bases lay between the germline ends. Here the CDR3 reads CATKSGVWHEQYF. CDR3 nucleotides: TGTGCCACCAAGTCAGGGGTCTGGCACGAGCAGTACTTC.

About this clone: Other nucleotide sequences from this sample produce the same CDR3. The J gene is TRBJ1-1, the V gene TRBV6-5, with TRBD1 identical over 7 bases. Germline V gene lookup returns CDR1 MNHEY and CDR2 SVGAGI. The CDR3 totals 12 residues. The V gene end was trimmed by 7 bases and the J gene end by 4 bases; junction bases not matched to a gene: 3. The CDR3 DNA reads as TGTGCCAGCACAGGGGGTTCCACTGAAGCTTTCTTT. Translating gives CASTGGSTEAFF.

This chain connects TRBV6-1 to TRBJ2-7; TRBD1 agrees at 10 bases. V was pared by 3 bases and J by 2 bases, with 7 bases of the junction left unmatched. This CDR3 is 16 amino acids long. CDR1 and CDR2 (germline): MNHNS, SASEGT. In DNA, the CDR3 is TGTGCCAGCAGTGATTTGGTCGGGACAGGGGCCTACGAGCAGTACTTC. It encodes CASSDLVGTGAYEQYF.

This chain joins TRBV24-1 and TRBJ2-5; D gene ambiguous. Germline CDR1 and CDR2: KGHDR and SFDVKD. Trimming removed 1 base from V and 5 bases from J, with 10 bases in between. This CDR3 region has 14 residues. This CDR3 reads CATSDLESEETQYF. CDR3 in DNA: TGTGCCACCAGTGATTTAGAGAGCGAGGAGACCCAGTACTTC.

This chain uses TRBV5-5 with TRBJ2-3; 8 nucleotides line up with TRBD1. The V gene's germline CDR1 is SGHKS and CDR2 YYEKEE (reference sequence). Losses at the gene ends were 7 bases for V and 7 bases for J; bases not matched to a gene: 11. This CDR3 is built from 14 residues. CDR3: CASGPGQVIYTQYF. The CDR3 DNA reads as TGTGCCAGCGGCCCGGGACAGGTAATATATACGCAGTATTTT. Using reference TRBV5-5 and TRBJ2-3 for the parts outside the CDR3, the full variable domain is DAGVTQSPTHLIKTRGQQVTLRCSPISGHKSVSWYQQVLGQGPQFIFQYYEKEERGRGNFPDRFSARQFPNYSSELNVNALLLGDSALYLCASGPGQVIYTQYFGPGTRLTVL.

V is TRBV7-2 and J is TRBJ2-2, with TRBD1 identical over 7 bases. V lost 5 bases and J lost 0; bases outside the gene matches: 6. The germline gives CDR1 SGHTA, CDR2 FQGNSA. The CDR3 is made up of 16 amino acids. The CDR3 region is CASSEGTGANTGELFF. The CDR3 DNA reads as TGTGCCAGCAGCGAAGGAACAGGGGCGAACACCGGGGAGCTGTTTTTT.

The chain combines TRBV28 with TRBJ2-1; 9 bases agree with TRBD2. Losses at the gene ends were 1 base for V and 6 bases for J; bases not matched to a gene: 7. Germline V lookup: CDR1 MDHEN, CDR2 SYDVKM. The CDR3 is 16 residues long. This CDR3 is CASSLSGAGGRNEQFF. In nucleotides, the CDR3 is TGTGCCAGCAGTTTATCTGGTGCGGGAGGGCGCAATGAGCAGTTCTTC.

The genes are TRBV7-6 and TRBJ2-2; TRBD1 matches at 8 bases. V lost 2 bases to trimming and J lost 5 bases; unmatched junction nucleotides: 10. The germline gives CDR1 SGHVS, CDR2 FNYEAQ. CDR3 length equals 17 residues. The CDR3 here is CASSLLHPGQETGELFF. For the CDR3, the DNA is TGTGCCAGCAGCTTACTACATCCGGGACAGGAGACCGGGGAGCTGTTTTTT.

This clone has a handful of counts. The chain joins TRBV18 to TRBJ2-1; the D gene is possibly TRBD1 (5 bases). The ends were cut back, 4 bases at V and 3 bases at J, with 10 bases in the middle. Germline CDR1 and CDR2: KGHSH and LQKENI. The CDR3 runs to 14 residues. CDR3 nucleotides: TGTGCCAGCTCACGCTTAGACAGCTACAATGAGCAGTTCTTC. Amino acid sequence: CASSRLDSYNEQFF.

V and J are TRBV3-1 (or the pseudogene TRBV3-2) and TRBJ1-6, with 10 bases matching TRBD1. The V gene's germline CDR1 is LGHDT and CDR2 YNNKEL (reference sequence). V was pared by 3 bases and J by 9 bases, with 2 bases of the junction left unmatched. The CDR3 has 14 amino acids. CDR3 bases: TGTGCCAGCAGCCAGGGACAGGGGAGTTCACCCCTCCACTTT. Amino acids: CASSQGQGSSPLHF.

The J gene is TRBJ2-5, the V gene TRBV29-1; D gene unclear. Germline assignment: CDR1 SQVTM and CDR2 ANQGSEA. This CDR3 is built from 14 residues. Between the trimmed V and J ends, which lost 5 bases and 7 bases, there was a span of 20 bases. The CDR3 protein is CSVSPGTEKRTQYF. The CDR3 coding sequence is TGCAGCGTTAGTCCCGGTACAGAAAAGAGGACCCAGTACTTC.

The V call is TRBV3-1 (or the pseudogene TRBV3-2), the J call TRBJ1-2, with D tentatively TRBD1 (5 bases). Germline-derived CDR1 and CDR2 are LGHDT and YNNKEL (reference sequence). Deletions cut 1 base from V and 5 bases from J, with 8 bases between. The CDR3 sequence is 13 residues long. The CDR3 nucleotides read TGTGCCAGCAGCCAAGTGGGGGGTTATGGCTACACCTTC. Translation gives CASSQVGGYGYTF.

The rearrangement uses TRBV19 and TRBJ2-7; D possibly corresponds to TRBD1 (5 bases). The CDR3 extends over 13 amino acids. V lost 6 bases to trimming and J lost 0 bases, with 9 bases between them. Per the germline V gene, CDR1 is LNHDA and CDR2 is SQIVND (reference sequence). The DNA of the CDR3 is TGTGCCAGTAGGAGCGACAGCTCCTACGAGCAGTACTTC. The encoded protein is CASRSDSSYEQYF. Together with reference TRBV19 and TRBJ2-7, the CDR3 gives the full variable domain: DGGITQSPKYLFRKEGQNVTLSCEQNLNHDAMYWYRQDPGQGLRLIYYSQIVNDFQKGDIAEGYSVSREKKESFPLTVTSAQKNPTAFYLCASRSDSSYEQYFGPGTRLTVT.

The CDR3 region has the DNA TGTGCCACCAGCAGCGAGGGAAGGGGGGGCACCCCTGGAAACACCATATATTTT. Translated, it gives CATSSEGRGGTPGNTIYF. The chain joins TRBV15 to TRBJ1-3; perhaps TRBD1 as D (6 bases). Trimming left V 3 bases short and J 2 bases short, with 20 bases between. CDR3 length equals 18 residues. CDR1 is LNHNV, CDR2 YYDKDF, per germline (reference sequence).

The V gene is TRBV12-1, the J gene TRBJ2-2; TRBD1, the D gene given by the table, was not confirmed from the DNA. TRBV12-1 is given as a pseudogene. This CDR3 spans 19 amino acids. CDR3 loop: CASSFAFPVDRGFGGELFF. The CDR3 nucleotides are TGTGCCAGCAGCTTCGCGTTCCCTGTGGACAGGGGCTTCGGCGGGGAGCTGTTTTTT.

The chain carries TRBV4-3 and TRBJ2-3, with 8 bases that match TRBD1. V lost 1 base, J lost 3 bases, and 6 bases stayed unmatched. The CDR3 has 16 amino acids. Germline V CDR1 and CDR2: LGHNA, YSLEER. The CDR3: CASSQGHRGRTDTQYF. In nucleotides, the CDR3 is TGCGCCAGCAGCCAAGGGCACAGGGGGAGGACAGATACGCAGTATTTT.

The chain is built from TRBV5-1 and TRBJ2-1; maybe TRBD2 (6 bases). V dropped 5 bases and J dropped 6 bases, with 6 bases sitting between them. The CDR3 sequence is 11 residues long. Germline V lookup: CDR1 SGHRS, CDR2 YFSETQ. The CDR3 spells CASRGGNEQFF. Written as DNA, the CDR3 is TGCGCCAGCAGGGGGGGCAATGAGCAGTTCTTC.

The chain carries TRBV6-6 and TRBJ1-4; TRBD1 matches at 7 bases. The CDR3 covers 14 residues. Per germline, CDR1 MNHNY and CDR2 SVGAGI (reference sequence). V shed 1 base and J 4 bases; nucleotides not matched to a gene: 0. This chain's CDR3 is CASSYYRGNEKLFF. For the CDR3, the DNA is TGTGCCAGCAGTTACTACAGGGGTAATGAAAAACTGTTTTTT.

J is TRBJ2-7 and V is TRBV6-5; 9 positions agree with TRBD1. Germline assignment: CDR1 MNHEY and CDR2 SVGAGI. V shed 6 bases and J 2 bases; nucleotides not matched to a gene: 5. The CDR3 is 14 residues long. DNA for the CDR3: TGTGCCAGCAGCCGGGACAGGGTGGCCTACGAGCAGTACTTC. This gives the protein CASSRDRVAYEQYF.

This clone has a single count. V usage is TRBV5-6 and J usage is TRBJ1-6, with D perhaps TRBD1 (5 bases). Germline values: CDR1 SGHDT, CDR2 YYEEEE. V gave up 4 bases and J gave up 7 bases, with 18 bases separating them. CDR3 length equals 16 residues. The CDR3, as DNA: TGTGCCAGCAGCCCGGGCTCCGGGGGAATGAATTCACCCCTCCACTTT. Protein: CASSPGSGGMNSPLHF.

This chain links TRBV5-4 with TRBJ2-7; possibly TRBD1 for D (5 bases). The V end lost 3 bases, the J end lost 3 bases, and 13 bases lay between the germline ends. Germline values: CDR1 SGHNT, CDR2 YYREEE (reference sequence). The CDR3 totals 14 residues. The CDR3: CASSSEPQGYEQYF. The CDR3 nucleotides read TGTGCCAGCAGCTCAGAGCCCCAGGGCTACGAGCAGTACTTC. The full variable domain, in which reference TRBV5-4 and TRBJ2-7 provide the parts outside the CDR3, is ETGVTQSPTHLIKTRGQQVTLRCSSQSGHNTVSWYQQALGQGPQFIFQYYREEENGRGNFPPRFSGLQFPNYSSELNVNALELDDSALYLCASSSEPQGYEQYFGPGTRLTVT.

This clone was picked up one time. The V gene is TRBV7-9, the J gene TRBJ1-5, with 8 positions matching TRBD1. Germline V gene data show CDR1 as SEHNR and CDR2 as FQNEAQ (reference sequence). This CDR3 has 17 amino acids. The V gene end was trimmed by 4 bases and the J gene end by 5 bases; junction bases not matched to a gene: 13. CDR3 protein: CASSSTPTGAVHQPQHF. DNA of the CDR3: TGTGCCAGCAGCTCTACCCCGACAGGGGCCGTACATCAGCCCCAGCATTTT.

The rearrangement joins TRBV3-1 (or the pseudogene TRBV3-2) to TRBJ2-3, with 8 bases lining up with TRBD2. This CDR3 is 13 amino acids long. The V gene end was trimmed by 9 bases and the J gene end by 4 bases; junction bases not matched to a gene: 6. Per germline, CDR1 LGHDT and CDR2 YNNKEL (reference sequence). CDR3 coding DNA: TGTGCCAGACAACGGGGGGGCTCAGATACGCAGTATTTT. It codes for CARQRGGSDTQYF.

The chain employs TRBV28 and TRBJ1-4; 10 bases fit TRBD1. CDR1 MDHEN and CDR2 SYDVKM come from the germline V gene. The length of the CDR3 is 17 residues. Unmatched junction bases numbered 7, after V lost 3 bases and J lost 3 bases. DNA for the CDR3: TGTGCCAGCAGTTTCGGACAGGGGGTTATTGCTAATGAAAAACTGTTTTTT. Residues: CASSFGQGVIANEKLFF.

The J gene is TRBJ2-5, the V gene TRBV6-5; 12 bases match TRBD1. The CDR3 length is 15 residues. The V gene end was trimmed by 6 bases and the J gene end by 5 bases; junction bases not matched to a gene: 7. From germline, CDR1 is MNHEY and CDR2 SVGAGI. This chain's CDR3 is CASRSGTGGWETQYF. CDR3 DNA: TGTGCCAGCAGATCCGGGACAGGGGGCTGGGAGACCCAGTACTTC.